Sequencing of this T cell receptor beta chain was carried out in a study of blood T cell repertoires in COVID-19. Looking at the study overall: COVID-19 samples collected from the United States, Italy and Spain covered acute and convalescent phases. Sources were T cells, B-cell-depleted T cells, or PBMCs; the material itself was cDNA or gDNA.

In the original processing: Reference gene primer amplification gave nucleated cell count estimates. Assay: immunoSEQ multiplex PCR; the TCRdb copy retains only in-frame clones and omits some. V, J and clone size are taken as reported in that table, and D and trimming were inferred from the DNA itself. The table lists 210,000 or so clones, more than 80% of them singletons. CDR3 length equals 15 residues. Enrolment of Seattle patients took place during active infection, and they were followed longitudinally. Sequenced: peripheral blood. This sequence originates from a woman over 75 with COVID-19, enrolled during active disease. The gene calls are TRBV21-1 and TRBJ1-5; the table gives TRBD1 as D, unverified against the DNA. TRBV21-1 is classified as a pseudogene. For the CDR3, the DNA is TGTGCCAGCAGCCTCGGACAGGGAGTCTGTCAGCCCCAGCATTTT. This gives the protein CASSLGQGVCQPQHF.